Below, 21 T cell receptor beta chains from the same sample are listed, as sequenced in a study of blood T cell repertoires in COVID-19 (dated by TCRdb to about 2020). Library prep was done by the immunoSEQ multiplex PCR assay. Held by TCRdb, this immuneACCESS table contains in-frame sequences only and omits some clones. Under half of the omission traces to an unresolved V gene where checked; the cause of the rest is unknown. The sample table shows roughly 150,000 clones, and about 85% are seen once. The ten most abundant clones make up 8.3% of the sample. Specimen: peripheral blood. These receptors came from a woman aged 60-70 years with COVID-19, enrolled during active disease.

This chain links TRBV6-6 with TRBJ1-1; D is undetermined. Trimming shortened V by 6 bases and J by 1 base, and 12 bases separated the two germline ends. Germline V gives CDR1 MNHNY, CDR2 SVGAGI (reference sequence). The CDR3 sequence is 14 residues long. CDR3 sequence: CASRHVRSNTEAFF. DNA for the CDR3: TGTGCCAGCAGACATGTCAGATCGAACACTGAAGCTTTCTTT.

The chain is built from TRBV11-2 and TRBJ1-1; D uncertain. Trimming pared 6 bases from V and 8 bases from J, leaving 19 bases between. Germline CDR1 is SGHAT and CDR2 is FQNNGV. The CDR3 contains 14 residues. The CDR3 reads CASSLTPGFGEAFF. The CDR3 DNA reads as TGTGCCAGCAGTCTTACGCCGGGTTTTGGGGAAGCTTTCTTT.

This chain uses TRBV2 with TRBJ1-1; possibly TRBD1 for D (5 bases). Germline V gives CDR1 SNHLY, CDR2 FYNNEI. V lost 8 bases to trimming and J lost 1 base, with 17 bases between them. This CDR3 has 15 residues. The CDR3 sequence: CASLKGQGKNTEAFF. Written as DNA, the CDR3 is TGTGCCAGCCTCAAGGGGCAGGGAAAGAACACTGAAGCTTTCTTT.

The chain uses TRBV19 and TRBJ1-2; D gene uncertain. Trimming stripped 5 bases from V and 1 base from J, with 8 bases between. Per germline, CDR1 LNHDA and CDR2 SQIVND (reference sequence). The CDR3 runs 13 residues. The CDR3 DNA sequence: TGTGCCAGTAGTCCTCACAGTAACTATGGCTACACCTTC. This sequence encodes CASSPHSNYGYTF.

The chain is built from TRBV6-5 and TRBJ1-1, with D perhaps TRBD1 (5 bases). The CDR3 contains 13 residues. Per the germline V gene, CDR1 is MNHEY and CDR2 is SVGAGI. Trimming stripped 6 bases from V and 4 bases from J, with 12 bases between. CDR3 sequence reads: CASSHGRGTEAFF. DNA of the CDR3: TGTGCCAGCAGCCATGGAAGGGGCACTGAAGCTTTCTTT.

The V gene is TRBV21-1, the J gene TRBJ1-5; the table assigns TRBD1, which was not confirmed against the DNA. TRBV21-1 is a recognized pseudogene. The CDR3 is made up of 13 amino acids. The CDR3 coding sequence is TGTGCCAGCAGCAAACATAGCAATCAGCCCCAGCATTTT. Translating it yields CASSKHSNQPQHF.

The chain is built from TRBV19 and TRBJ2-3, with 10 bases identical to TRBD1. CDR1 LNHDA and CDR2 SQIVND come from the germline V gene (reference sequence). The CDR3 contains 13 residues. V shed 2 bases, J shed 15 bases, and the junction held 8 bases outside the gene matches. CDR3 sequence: CASSISRDRGRYF. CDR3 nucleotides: TGTGCCAGTAGTATATCGCGGGACAGGGGACGATATTTT.

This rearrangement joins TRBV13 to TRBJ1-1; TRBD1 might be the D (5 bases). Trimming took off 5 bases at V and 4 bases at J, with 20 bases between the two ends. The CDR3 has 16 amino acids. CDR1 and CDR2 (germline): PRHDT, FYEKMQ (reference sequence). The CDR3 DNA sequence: TGTGCCAGCAGCGGCCGGTTAATGTTGGGGGGCACTGAAGCTTTCTTT. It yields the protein CASSGRLMLGGTEAFF.

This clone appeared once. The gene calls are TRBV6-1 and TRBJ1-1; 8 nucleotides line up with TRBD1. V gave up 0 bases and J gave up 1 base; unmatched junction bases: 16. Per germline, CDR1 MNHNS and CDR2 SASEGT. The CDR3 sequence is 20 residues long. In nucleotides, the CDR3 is TGTGCCAGCAGTGAAGCGAGGACAGGGAGGGTCGAGGTCCGGAACACTGAAGCTTTCTTT. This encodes CASSEARTGRVEVRNTEAFF.

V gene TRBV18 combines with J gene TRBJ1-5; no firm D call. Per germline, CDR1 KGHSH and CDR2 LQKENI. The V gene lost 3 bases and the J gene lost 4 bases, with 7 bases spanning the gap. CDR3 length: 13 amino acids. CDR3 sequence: CASSPEVNQPQHF. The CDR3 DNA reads TGTGCCAGCTCACCGGAGGTAAATCAGCCCCAGCATTTT.

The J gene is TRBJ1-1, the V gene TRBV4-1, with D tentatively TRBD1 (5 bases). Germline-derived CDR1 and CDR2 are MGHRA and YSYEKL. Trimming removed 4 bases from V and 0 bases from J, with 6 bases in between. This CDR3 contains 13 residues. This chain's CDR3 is CASSRRVNTEAFF. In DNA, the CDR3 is TGCGCCAGCAGCCGCAGGGTGAACACTGAAGCTTTCTTT.

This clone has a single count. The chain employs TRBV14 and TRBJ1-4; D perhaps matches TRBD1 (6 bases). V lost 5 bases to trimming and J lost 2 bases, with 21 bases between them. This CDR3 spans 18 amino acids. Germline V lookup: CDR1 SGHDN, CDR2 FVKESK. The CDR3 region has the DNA TGTGCCAGCAGCTCCACCGGGACACATCCCTTGACTAATGAAAAACTGTTTTTT. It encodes CASSSTGTHPLTNEKLFF.

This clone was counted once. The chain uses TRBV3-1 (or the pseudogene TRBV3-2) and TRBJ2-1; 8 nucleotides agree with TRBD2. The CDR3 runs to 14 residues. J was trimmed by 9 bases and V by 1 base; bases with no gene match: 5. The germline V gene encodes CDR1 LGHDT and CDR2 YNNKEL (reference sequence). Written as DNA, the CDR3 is TGTGCCAGCAGCCAAGGGAGCGGGAGCTCTGAGCAGTTCTTC. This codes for CASSQGSGSSEQFF.

The CDR3 nucleotides read TGTGCCAGCAGCCCGACAGGGACCACTGAAGCTTTCTTT. It yields the protein CASSPTGTTEAFF. The chain recombines TRBV6-5 with TRBJ1-1; 7 nucleotides match TRBD1. Trimming took 6 bases from V and 4 from J; bases not matched to a gene: 5. The germline CDR1 and CDR2 sequences are MNHEY and SVGAGI. The CDR3 sequence is 13 residues long.

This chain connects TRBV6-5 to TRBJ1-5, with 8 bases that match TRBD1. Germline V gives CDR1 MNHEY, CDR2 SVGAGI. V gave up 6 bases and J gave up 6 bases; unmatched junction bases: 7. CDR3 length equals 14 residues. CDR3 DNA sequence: TGTGCCAGCAGACACGACAGGGGAACTCAGCCCCAGCATTTT. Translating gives CASRHDRGTQPQHF.

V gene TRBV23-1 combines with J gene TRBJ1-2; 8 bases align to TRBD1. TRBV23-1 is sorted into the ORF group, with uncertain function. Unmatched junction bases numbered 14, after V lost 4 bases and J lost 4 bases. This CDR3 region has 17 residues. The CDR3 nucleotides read TGCGCCAGCAGTCCCCAGTCCCCGGACAGGGTTCGCTATGGCTACACCTTC. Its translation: CASSPQSPDRVRYGYTF.

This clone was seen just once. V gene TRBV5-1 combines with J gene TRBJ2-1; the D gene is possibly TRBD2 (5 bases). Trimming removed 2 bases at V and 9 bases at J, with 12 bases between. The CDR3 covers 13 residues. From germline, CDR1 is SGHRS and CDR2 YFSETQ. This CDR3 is CASSFSDSPEQFF. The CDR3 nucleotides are TGCGCCAGCAGCTTCTCGGACTCCCCTGAGCAGTTCTTC.

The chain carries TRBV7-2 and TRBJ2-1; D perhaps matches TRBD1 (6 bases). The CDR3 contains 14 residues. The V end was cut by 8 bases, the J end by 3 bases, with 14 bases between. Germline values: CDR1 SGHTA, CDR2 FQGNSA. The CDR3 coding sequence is TGTGCCAGCCTCCTTGGGGGCGGCTACAATGAGCAGTTCTTC. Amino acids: CASLLGGGYNEQFF. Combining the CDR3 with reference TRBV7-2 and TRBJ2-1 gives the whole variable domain GAGVSQSPSNKVTEKGKDVELRCDPISGHTALYWYRQSLGQGLEFLIYFQGNSAPDKSGLPSDRFSAERTGGSVSTLTIQRTQQEDSAVYLCASLLGGGYNEQFFGPGTRLTVL.

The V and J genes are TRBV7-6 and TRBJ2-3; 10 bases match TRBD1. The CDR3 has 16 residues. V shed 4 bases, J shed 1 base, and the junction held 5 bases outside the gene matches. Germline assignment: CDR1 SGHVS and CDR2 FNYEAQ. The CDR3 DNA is TGTGCCAGCAGCTCGACAGGGGGCCGAGGCACAGATACGCAGTATTTT. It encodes CASSSTGGRGTDTQYF.

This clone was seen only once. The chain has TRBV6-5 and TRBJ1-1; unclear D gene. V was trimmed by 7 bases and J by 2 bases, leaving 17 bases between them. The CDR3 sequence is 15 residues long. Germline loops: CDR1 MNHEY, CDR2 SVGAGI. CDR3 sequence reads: CASILETGLNTEAFF. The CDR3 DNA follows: TGTGCCAGCATCCTAGAGACGGGTTTAAACACTGAAGCTTTCTTT.

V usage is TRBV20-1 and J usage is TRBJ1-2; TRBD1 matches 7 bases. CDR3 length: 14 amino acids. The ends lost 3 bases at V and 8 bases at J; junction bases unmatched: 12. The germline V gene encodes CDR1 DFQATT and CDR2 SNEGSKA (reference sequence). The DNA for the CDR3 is TGCAGTGCTAGTTCGACAGGGACCCCGGGCGGCTACACCTTC. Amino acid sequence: CSASSTGTPGGYTF.